The 10 T cell receptor beta chains in this list originate from one sample, sequenced in a study of CD8 T cells in Susac syndrome. RNA in amounts of roughly 0.5 to 1 ug was reverse transcribed with random hexamers. TCRdb redid the calling of the immunoSEQ multiplex PCR reads with MiXCR, one entry per CDR3 protein. The sample has 95,000 to 150,000 distinct CDR3 sequences; roughly 95% are singletons. The sample taken for sequencing was CD4+ T cells from PBMCs. Source of these receptors: a human donor with Susac syndrome.

The chain couples TRBV5-6 to TRBJ2-7; tentatively, D is TRBD1 (6 bases). CDR1 is SGHDT and CDR2 is YYEEEE in the germline V gene. The CDR3 runs 16 residues. Trimming removed 3 bases from V and 2 bases from J, with 18 bases in between. The CDR3 nucleotides are TGTGCCAGCAGCTACACTCGACAGGCTGGGGCCTACGAGCAGTACTTC. Translation: CASSYTRQAGAYEQYF.

Worth noting for this clonotype: The junction shows a germline mismatch at one end, possibly a read error. The chain is built from TRBV19 and TRBJ1-5, with D hard to call. Germline V gene data show CDR1 as LNHDA and CDR2 as SQIVND (reference sequence). The CDR3 sequence is 14 residues long. The CDR3 DNA reads TGTGCCAGTACCCCTGAAGGGCCGCATCAGCCCCGGCATTTT. Residues: CASTPEGPHQPRHF. The whole variable domain, remainder taken from reference TRBV19 and TRBJ1-5, is DGGITQSPKYLFRKEGQNVTLSCEQNLNHDAMYWYRQDPGQGLRLIYYSQIVNDFQKGDIAEGYSVSREKKESFPLTVTSAQKNPTAFYLCASTPEGPHQPRHFGDGTRLSIL.

CDR3 nucleotides: TGTGCCAGCAGCCAATGGCTAGCGCAAAGCACAGATACGCAGTATTTT. The encoded protein is CASSQWLAQSTDTQYF. The rearrangement uses TRBV3-1 and TRBJ2-3; a possible D gene is TRBD2 (6 bases). The CDR3 runs to 16 residues. Germline V gives CDR1 LGHDT, CDR2 YNNKEL (reference sequence). Deletions cut 2 bases from V and 0 bases from J, with 12 bases between.

The chain links TRBV24-1 to TRBJ2-7; 7 bases are shared with TRBD2. From germline, CDR1 is KGHDR and CDR2 SFDVKD. This CDR3 spans 14 amino acids. J gave up 1 base and V 8 bases, and 7 bases lay outside the gene matches. The CDR3 is CATKDLAVSYEQYF. The CDR3, as DNA: TGTGCCACCAAAGACCTAGCGGTTTCCTACGAGCAGTACTTC.

The chain links TRBV6-2 or TRBV6-3 to TRBJ2-7, with 11 bases lining up with TRBD2. In germline, CDR1 is MNHEY, CDR2 SVGEGT. The J segment lost 5 bases and the V segment lost 2 bases, leaving 2 bases of the junction unmatched. The CDR3 runs to 14 residues. As DNA, the CDR3 is TGTGCCAGCAGTTACGGGACTAGCGGTAACGAGCAGTACTTC. Translation: CASSYGTSGNEQYF.

The chain joins TRBV20-1 to TRBJ2-7, with TRBD2 matching over 13 bases. In germline, CDR1 is DFQATT, CDR2 SNEGSKA (reference sequence). V shed 1 base and J 3 bases; nucleotides not matched to a gene: 6. CDR3 size: 16 residues. The CDR3 protein is CSARARGTSGNYEQYF. The CDR3 nucleotides are TGCAGTGCTAGAGCCCGGGGGACTAGCGGGAACTACGAGCAGTACTTC.

The table lists this clonotype with a count of one. The chain combines TRBV28 with TRBJ2-7, with D perhaps matching TRBD1 (6 bases). The CDR3 runs 12 residues. V dropped 7 bases and J dropped 4 bases, with 11 bases sitting between them. The germline V gene has CDR1 MDHEN and CDR2 SYDVKM. The CDR3 here is CASIGGPYEQYF. The CDR3 DNA sequence: TGTGCCAGCATAGGGGGTCCGTACGAGCAGTACTTC.

The chain links TRBV6-5 to TRBJ2-7; TRBD1 agrees at 7 bases. The CDR3 contains 13 residues. Germline values: CDR1 MNHEY, CDR2 SVGAGI. V lost 6 bases and J lost 2; bases outside the gene matches: 4. CDR3 bases: TGTGCCAGCAGGCCGACAGGGCCCTACGAGCAGTACTTC. It codes for CASRPTGPYEQYF.

This chain joins TRBV5-1 and TRBJ2-1; weak D call: TRBD1 (5 bases). The V and J ends lost 1 base and 6 bases respectively, with 17 bases between them. There are 16 residues in the CDR3. Per the germline V gene, CDR1 is SGHRS and CDR2 is YFSETQ. CDR3 in amino acids: CASSLRGSWIGNEQFF. The CDR3, as DNA: TGCGCCAGCAGCTTGAGGGGCAGCTGGATCGGCAATGAGCAGTTCTTC.

The chain combines TRBV25-1 with TRBJ2-2, with D uncertain. Germline V gives CDR1 MGHDK, CDR2 SYGVNS. The V gene lost 4 bases and the J gene lost 3 bases, with 6 bases spanning the gap. The CDR3 extends over 13 amino acids. In DNA, the CDR3 is TGTGCCAGCAGTGGAAGGGACACCGGGGAGCTGTTTTTT. It specifies CASSGRDTGELFF.